This TCR beta chain was captured in a study of T cells in Graves' hyperthyroidism and ophthalmopathy. On the study more broadly: Before any treatment, at initial diagnosis, peripheral blood was collected.

Authors of the study amplified TCR beta CDR3 regions from RNA transcripts. RT-PCR in the first round (using the HTBI primer set) targeted the TCR CDR3. In TCRdb, the multiplex PCR reads were re-called with MiXCR into one record per CDR3 protein. The sample shows roughly 640,000 distinct CDR3 sequences, around 16% of them seen only once. Deletions cut 8 bases from V and 2 bases from J, with 16 bases between. The length of the CDR3 is 14 residues. Per the germline V gene, CDR1 is SNHLY and CDR2 is FYNNEI. The rearrangement joins TRBV2 to TRBJ2-7; maybe TRBD1 (6 bases). Sequenced material: blood. The origin of this receptor is a woman between 40 and 55 years old with Graves' ophthalmopathy. In DNA form, the CDR3 reads TGTGCCAGCGGAACCCCGGGACATACCTACGAGCAGTACTTC. Translating gives CASGTPGHTYEQYF.